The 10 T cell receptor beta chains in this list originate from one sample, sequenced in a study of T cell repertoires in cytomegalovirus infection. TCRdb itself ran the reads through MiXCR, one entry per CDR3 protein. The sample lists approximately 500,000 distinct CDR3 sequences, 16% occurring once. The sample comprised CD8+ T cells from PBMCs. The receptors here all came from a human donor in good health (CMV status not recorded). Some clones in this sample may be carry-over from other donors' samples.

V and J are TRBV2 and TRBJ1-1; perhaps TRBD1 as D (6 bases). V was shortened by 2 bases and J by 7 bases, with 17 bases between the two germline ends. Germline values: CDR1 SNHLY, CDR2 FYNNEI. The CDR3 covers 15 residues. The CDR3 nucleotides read TGTGCCAGCAGTGAATGGGGGCAGGCGGGGGATGAAGCTTTCTTT. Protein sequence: CASSEWGQAGDEAFF.

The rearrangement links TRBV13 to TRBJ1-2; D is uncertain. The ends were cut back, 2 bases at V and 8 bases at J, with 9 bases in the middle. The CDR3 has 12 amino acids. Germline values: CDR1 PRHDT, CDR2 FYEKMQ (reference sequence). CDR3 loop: CASSLNQDGYTF. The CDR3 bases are TGTGCCAGCAGCTTAAACCAGGACGGCTACACCTTC. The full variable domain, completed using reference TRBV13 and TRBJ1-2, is AAGVIQSPRHLIKEKRETATLKCYPIPRHDTVYWYQQGPGQDPQFLISFYEKMQSDKGSIPDRFSAQQFSDYHSELNMSSLELGDSALYFCASSLNQDGYTFGSGTRLTVV.

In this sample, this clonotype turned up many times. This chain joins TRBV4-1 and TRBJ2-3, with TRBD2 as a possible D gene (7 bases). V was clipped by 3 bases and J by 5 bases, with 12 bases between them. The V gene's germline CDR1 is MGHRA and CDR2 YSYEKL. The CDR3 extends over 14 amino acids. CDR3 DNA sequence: TGCGCCAGCAGCCAGGGGGGGGCCCAAGATACGCAGTATTTT. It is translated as CASSQGGAQDTQYF.

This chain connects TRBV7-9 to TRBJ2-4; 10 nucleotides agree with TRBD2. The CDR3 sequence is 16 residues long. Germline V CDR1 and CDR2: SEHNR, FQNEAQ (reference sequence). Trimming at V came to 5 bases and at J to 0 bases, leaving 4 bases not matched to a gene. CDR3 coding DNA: TGTGCCAGCAGCCAGACTAGCGGGTCAGCCAAAAACATTCAGTACTTC. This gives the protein CASSQTSGSAKNIQYF.

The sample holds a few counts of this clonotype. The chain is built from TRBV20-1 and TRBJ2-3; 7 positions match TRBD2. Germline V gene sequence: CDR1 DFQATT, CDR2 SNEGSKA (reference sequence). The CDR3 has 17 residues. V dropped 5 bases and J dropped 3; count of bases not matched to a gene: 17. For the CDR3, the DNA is TGCAGTGCTTCCGGGAGGAGCGGGACCCTTAGTACAGATACGCAGTATTTT. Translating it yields CSASGRSGTLSTDTQYF.

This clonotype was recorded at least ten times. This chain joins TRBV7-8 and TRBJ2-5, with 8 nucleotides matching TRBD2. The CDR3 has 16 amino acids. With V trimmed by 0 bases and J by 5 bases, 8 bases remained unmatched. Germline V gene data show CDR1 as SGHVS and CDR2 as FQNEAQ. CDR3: CASSLAPSGRGETQYF. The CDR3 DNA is TGTGCCAGCAGCTTAGCACCGAGCGGGAGAGGGGAGACCCAGTACTTC. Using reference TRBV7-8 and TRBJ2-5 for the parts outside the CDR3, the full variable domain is GAGVSQSPRYKVAKRGQDVALRCDPISGHVSLFWYQQALGQGPEFLTYFQNEAQLDKSGLPSDRFFAERPEGSVSTLKIQRTQQEDSAVYLCASSLAPSGRGETQYFGPGTRLLVL.

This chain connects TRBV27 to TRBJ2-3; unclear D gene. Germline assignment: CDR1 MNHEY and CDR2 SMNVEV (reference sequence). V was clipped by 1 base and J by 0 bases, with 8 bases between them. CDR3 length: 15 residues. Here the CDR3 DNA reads TGTGCCAGCAGTTTATACGGGTCTAGCACAGATACGCAGTATTTT. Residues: CASSLYGSSTDTQYF.

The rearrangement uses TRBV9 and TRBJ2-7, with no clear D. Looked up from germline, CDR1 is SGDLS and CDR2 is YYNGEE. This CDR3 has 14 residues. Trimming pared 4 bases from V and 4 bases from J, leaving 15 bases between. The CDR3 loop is CASSPESRRYEQYF. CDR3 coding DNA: TGTGCCAGCAGCCCTGAAAGCAGACGTTACGAGCAGTACTTC.

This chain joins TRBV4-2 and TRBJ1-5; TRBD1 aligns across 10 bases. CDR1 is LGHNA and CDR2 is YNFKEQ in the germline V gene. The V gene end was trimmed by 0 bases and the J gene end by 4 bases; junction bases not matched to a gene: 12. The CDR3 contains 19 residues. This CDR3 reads CASSQDPRLTGGVNQPQHF. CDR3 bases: TGTGCCAGCAGCCAAGATCCGAGGCTGACAGGGGGCGTGAATCAGCCCCAGCATTTT.

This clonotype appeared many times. The CDR3 DNA reads TGTGCCAGCACCTGGGCAGGGTCCGAACAGCCCCAGCATTTT. It codes for CASTWAGSEQPQHF. J is TRBJ1-5 and V is TRBV2; tentatively, D is TRBD1 (5 bases). The V end was cut by 7 bases, the J end by 7 bases, with 17 bases between. CDR1 is SNHLY and CDR2 is FYNNEI in the germline V gene. The CDR3 is 14 amino acids. Drawing the rest from reference TRBV2 and TRBJ1-5, the complete variable domain is EPEVTQTPSHQVTQMGQEVILRCVPISNHLYFYWYRQILGQKVEFLVSFYNNEISEKSEIFDDQFSVERPDGSNFTLKIRSTKLEDSAMYFCASTWAGSEQPQHFGDGTRLSIL.